This T cell receptor (beta chain) was documented in a study of cytomegalovirus exposure and HLA in healthy donors. Whole-study context: As released early, the data held 85 million to 95 million unique TCRs from HLA-typed donors.

Regarding the study as a whole: More clonal expansion characterized HLA-associated TCR beta chains than equally common others in a later analysis. A few chains linked to CMV were shown in vitro to be specific for CMV antigens.

Germline V gene sequence: CDR1 SGHRS, CDR2 YFSETQ. This CDR3 has 12 amino acids. Trimming took off 2 bases at V and 6 bases at J, with 8 bases between the two ends. Use of 60 Vbeta and 13 Jbeta primers characterized the PCR. This table comes from immunoSEQ multiplex PCR, and its TCRdb copy is limited to in-frame clones, with some not included. The sample has about 180,000 clones, more than 80% seen once; the top ten hold roughly 5.2%. As concerns this clone: Antigen unknown.

The chain employs TRBV5-1 and TRBJ1-2; D is uncertain. The material sequenced was PBMCs. The clonotype comes from a woman younger than 35 in good health and CMV-seropositive. CDR3 in amino acids: CASSFGPDGYTF. DNA of the CDR3: TGCGCCAGCAGCTTTGGGCCCGATGGCTACACCTTC.